The rows below give T cell receptor beta chains drawn from one sample of a study of blood T cell repertoires in COVID-19. Clones were sequenced by immunoSEQ multiplex PCR, and TCRdb holds only the in-frame ones, with some missing. This sample carries about 220,000 clones, 84% of them seen once, and the ten largest clones take approximately 2.5%. Sample: peripheral blood. The receptor source for this set is a woman between 55 and 75 years old with acute or convalescent COVID-19. Each CDR3 is given with its conserved first and last residue. A D gene is named only where the DNA matches it firmly.

j_gene,v_gene,d_gene,CDR3nt,CDR3aa
TRBJ2-1,TRBV7-2,NA,TGTGCCAGCAGTGCGAAGGGGAACTGGCCCAATGAGCAGTTCTTC,CASSAKGNWPNEQFF
TRBJ1-5,TRBV19,NA,TGTGCCAGTAGAACTACAGGGACTAGCAATCAGCCCCAGCATTTT,CASRTTGTSNQPQHF
TRBJ1-2,TRBV6-5,NA,TGTGCCAGCAGGACAGCGTATGGCTACACCTTC,CASRTAYGYTF
TRBJ1-2,TRBV2,TRBD1,TGTGCCAGCCGGGACAGGGACAGTTTGGGCTACACCTTC,CASRDRDSLGYTF
TRBJ2-1,TRBV4-3,TRBD1,TGCGCCAGCAGCCATCCGGGACAGGGGATTAATGAGCAGTTCTTC,CASSHPGQGINEQFF
TRBJ1-2,TRBV9,TRBD1,TGTGCCAGCAGCGTGGGGGGGACAGGGTTTCATGGCTACACCTTC,CASSVGGTGFHGYTF
TRBJ1-4,TRBV5-5,NA,TGTGCCAGCAGCTTAACTGCCGGGACACACGAAAAACTGTTTTTT,CASSLTAGTHEKLFF
TRBJ1-3,TRBV28,TRBD1,TGTGCCAGCAGTTTCCGCCTCAGGGGGCCTCGAAACACCATATATTTT,CASSFRLRGPRNTIYF
TRBJ2-5,TRBV6-5,TRBD2,TGTGCCAGTTCCCGGGGGGGGAAAGAGACCCAGTACTTC,CASSRGGKETQYF
TRBJ2-1,TRBV3-1/TRBV3-2,NA,TGTGCCAGCAGCCAAGATACGGGTGACAGGGAGCAGTTCTTC,CASSQDTGDREQFF